This T cell receptor beta chain was observed in a study of read filtering for tumor transcriptome and immune sequencing (dated by TCRdb to 2020 to 2022). Background on the whole study: The cohort consisted of under 20 male and roughly 15 female patients, with a mean age of approximately 70 years and an age range of about 47 to 90. By revised international staging, fewer than ten patients were R-ISS I, approximately 15 were R-ISS II and 6 or 7 were R-ISS III. After DNase treatment, whole-transcriptome libraries were prepared using the TruSeq RNA Access Library Prep Kit. Per sample, about 3.5 to 11 million TCR-region mapped reads were obtained with IR-seq, compared with only roughly 85 to 1273 with RNA-seq. The study compared TCR repertoires from targeted immune repertoire sequencing and bulk whole-transcriptome sequencing run on the same bone marrow samples. One of the main goals was to work out a read-filtering strategy for immune repertoire data, in particular whether clonotypes backed by only a single read should be removed.

General study outcomes and caveats: When single-read clonotypes were removed, the proportions of shared clonotypes in IR-seq and RNA-seq correlated more strongly. Single-read clonotypes made up around 82% of clonotypes but about 3.2% of total reads in IR-seq, and 70% to 75% of clonotypes and 35% to 55% of reads in RNA-seq. The sorted CD138-negative fraction was composed of a mixed bone marrow immune population rather than of purified T cells. Compared with RNA-seq, IR-seq captured clonotypes at much higher depth and more reliably, and a smaller IR-seq throughput was enough to identify most shared clonotypes.

This clonotype showed up many times. Its antigen is still unknown. The record has no base qualities; no much larger clone is one base away. TCR libraries were built from roughly 400 ng RNA with the Immunoverse kit, using molecular barcoded adaptors covering alpha/delta and beta/gamma chains. TCR library preparation used the same RNA that went into transcriptome sequencing. An Illumina HiSeq 4000 with 2 x 150 cycles was used to sequence the TCR libraries. In the authors' own workflow: Using MiXCR, which included quality filtering and error correction, TCR reads were aligned to human V, D, J and C references and then assembled into CDR3 clonotypes. The tcR package in R was used for analysis of clonotype counts and gene usage diversity. Raw mapping reads were checked after the RNA-seq reads had been mapped by STAR aligner version 2.5.3a onto the human GRCh37 genome. IR-seq fastq files were randomly downsampled with Seqtk 1.3 to test the effect of sequencing depth on detected clonotypes. TCRdb ran its own pipeline on the public reads, namely fastp trimming at Q25 and MiXCR clone calling, and kept in-frame beta chains. When rows share a CDR3 protein, they turn into one entry using the most common DNA and genes. The V and J calls here are based on TCRdb, not the publication. In all, the sample holds fewer than 30,000 distinct CDR3 sequences, and around an eighth of those were seen once. The ten largest account for roughly two fifths of the sample.

CDR1 and CDR2 were assigned from the germline V gene (reference sequence) as SEHNR and FQNEAQ. Trimmed from V: 1 base; trimmed from J: 3 bases; junction bases lacking a gene match: 3. The CDR3 has 14 amino acids, counting the end cysteine and phenylalanine. The sequence is cut down to CDR3 DNA, 42 bases in frame from base 1. Bone marrow was sampled from every patient at the time of active disease. Ficoll-Hypaque density gradient centrifugation was used to isolate bone marrow mononuclear cells. Myeloma plasma cells were removed and CD138-negative cells were collected by negative selection after labeling with CD138 magnetic microbeads on a MACS separator. Flow cytometry on an Attune NxT with CD138 antibodies was used to check the purity of the isolated cells. Total RNA was extracted with TRIzol reagent and quantified with a NanoDrop spectrophotometer. Paired RNA-seq and IR-seq were performed on each patient's CD138-negative bone marrow sample.

The sequencing input was a population of CD138-negative cells sorted from bone marrow. The label giving this sample's cell subset or site can be read as: bone marrow mononuclear cells depleted of CD138+ plasma/myeloma cells by negative magnetic selection. The chain employs TRBV7-9 and TRBJ2-7; 7 nucleotides in the junction match TRBD1. The source of this sequence is a donor aged 40 or older with multiple myeloma. The CDR3 has the sequence CASSLGTGSYEQYF. The nucleotides are TGTGCCAGCAGCTTAGGGACAGGTAGCTACGAGCAGTACTTC.